This is a list of T cell receptor beta chains from one sample in a study of blood T cell repertoires in COVID-19. The data were produced by immunoSEQ multiplex PCR, yet TCRdb's version contains in-frame clones alone and is incomplete. The sample consists of more than 250,000 clones, approximately 89% of them appearing once. Sequenced input: PBMCs or T cells enriched from blood (not recorded which). The source is a woman aged 40 to 50 with acute COVID-19. The CDR3 runs from the conserved cysteine through the conserved F or W. D genes are given only for firm matches. Clone sizes are given selectively: once, few, many, or a class where the clone is expanded.

CASSFSRGQDKETQYF,TGTGCCAGCAGCTTCTCACGGGGACAGGATAAGGAGACCCAGTACTTC,TRBV7-9,TRBD1,TRBJ2-5,-
CASSPLQGFTEAFF,TGTGCCAGCAGCCCGTTACAGGGTTTCACTGAAGCTTTCTTT,TRBV5-4,-,TRBJ1-1,-
CASSPTMRQETQYF,TGTGCCAGCTCACCCACGATGCGGCAAGAGACCCAGTACTTC,TRBV18,-,TRBJ2-5,few
CATSRDFSGGYTF,TGTGCCACCAGCAGAGATTTTAGCGGTGGCTACACCTTC,TRBV15,-,TRBJ1-2,once
CASGDRVVTEAFF,TGTGCCAGTGGAGACAGGGTAGTCACTGAAGCTTTCTTT,TRBV19,TRBD1,TRBJ1-1,-
CASSLGQIYSNQPQHF,TGCGCCAGCAGCTTGGGACAAATTTATAGCAATCAGCCCCAGCATTTT,TRBV5-1,-,TRBJ1-5,-
CASSLALVSNEKLFF,TGTGCCAGCAGCTTAGCCCTAGTATCTAATGAAAAACTGTTTTTT,TRBV7-2,-,TRBJ1-4,-
CAISDNGIHSYEQYF,TGTGCCATCAGTGATAACGGGATACACTCCTACGAGCAGTACTTC,TRBV10-3,-,TRBJ2-7,-
CASSEGGGTDTQYF,TGTGCCAGCAGTGAAGGGGGGGGGACAGATACGCAGTATTTT,TRBV2,TRBD2,TRBJ2-3,-
CASSQVVVAGYEQYF,TGTGCCAGCAGCCAAGTAGTAGTAGCGGGATACGAGCAGTACTTC,TRBV3-1/TRBV3-2,TRBD2,TRBJ2-7,few
CATRTTGFSYGYTF,TGCGCCACCCGGACGACGGGATTTTCCTATGGCTACACCTTC,TRBV5-1,-,TRBJ1-2,-
CASSSHYREKNQPQHF,TGTGCCAGCAGTTCCCATTACAGGGAAAAAAACCAGCCCCAGCATTTT,TRBV28,-,TRBJ1-5,-
CASIRDSGANVLTF,TGTGCCAGCATACGGGACTCTGGGGCCAACGTCCTGACTTTC,TRBV5-4,-,TRBJ2-6,-
CASVKGQGDMAGYTF,TGTGCCAGCGTTAAGGGACAGGGAGATATGGCTGGCTACACCTTC,TRBV4-2,TRBD1,TRBJ1-2,few
CASSKVTSPNPTDTQYF,TGTGCCAGCAGCAAAGTAACTAGCCCAAACCCCACAGATACGCAGTATTTT,TRBV21-1,-,TRBJ2-3,-
CSASKSGRANNEQFF,TGCAGTGCTAGTAAATCCGGGAGGGCGAACAATGAGCAGTTCTTC,TRBV20-1,TRBD2,TRBJ2-1,-
CASSTGGGTDTQYF,TGTGCCAGCTCAACGGGAGGGGGGACAGATACGCAGTATTTT,TRBV18,TRBD2,TRBJ2-3,-
CASSRSSIEFF,TGTGCCAGCAGCCGAAGTTCTATCGAGTTCTTC,TRBV11-2,-,TRBJ2-1,-
CATSDLTLNYGYTF,TGTGCCACCAGTGACCTGACATTGAACTATGGCTACACCTTC,TRBV24-1,-,TRBJ1-2,-
CASSDQLAGGSYNEQFF,TGCGCCAGCAGTGACCAACTAGCGGGAGGCTCCTACAATGAGCAGTTCTTC,TRBV10-2,TRBD2,TRBJ2-1,once
CAWSEGNRKTQYF,TGTGCCTGGAGTGAGGGAAACAGGAAGACCCAGTACTTC,TRBV30,-,TRBJ2-5,-
CAIGGSRTSGRSASGEQFF,TGTGCCATCGGGGGGTCAAGGACTAGCGGGAGATCAGCCTCGGGTGAGCAGTTCTTC,TRBV10-3,TRBD2,TRBJ2-1,-
CASSYEHMGQVDNNEQFF,TGTGCCAGCAGTTACGAGCACATGGGACAGGTAGACAACAATGAGCAGTTCTTC,TRBV6-8,TRBD1,TRBJ2-1,-
CASSLRAGGNQPQHF,TGTGCCAGCAGTTTAAGGGCAGGGGGTAATCAGCCCCAGCATTTT,TRBV28,TRBD1,TRBJ1-5,-
CASRTSGTGETQYF,TGCGCCAGCAGGACTAGCGGGACAGGGGAGACCCAGTACTTC,TRBV10-2,TRBD2,TRBJ2-5,-
CASSLDWNNEQFF,TGTGCCAGCAGCCTGGACTGGAACAATGAGCAGTTCTTC,TRBV11-2,-,TRBJ2-1,-
CASRQGGYGYTF,TGTGCCAGCAGACAGGGTGGCTATGGCTACACCTTC,TRBV2,-,TRBJ1-2,once